The sample holds many counts of the clone carrying this T cell receptor beta chain. The antigen remains undetermined. The authors made cDNA by 5'RACE with 10-nucleotide random UMIs. MiXCR was run by TCRdb on the 5' RACE reads, yielding one entry per CDR3 protein. The sample consists of about 44,000 distinct CDR3 sequences, approximately 21% of them appearing once. This entry is derived from a study of neurological immune-mediated disorders. The time point denotes: technical triplicate 3. 2 million PBMCs stored at -80 C were the source of the unsorted libraries. Study-level points and caveats: CDR3 amino acid sequences of expanded clones were not shared across subjects, a result suggesting private repertoires in all groups.

Germline values: CDR1 DFQATT, CDR2 SNEGSKA (reference sequence). The germline V and J ends were trimmed by 6 bases and 8 bases, with 19 bases remaining between them. The CDR3 length is 14 residues. The sample comprised PBMCs. This sequence originates from a man in his sixties with HTLV-1-associated myelopathy (HAM/TSP). The V and J genes are TRBV20-1 and TRBJ1-4; maybe TRBD1 (5 bases). The CDR3 loop is CSAGHQRKVEKLFF. CDR3 nucleotides: TGCAGTGCCGGACATCAGCGTAAAGTAGAAAAACTGTTTTTT.